This T cell receptor beta chain was recorded in a study of cytomegalovirus exposure and HLA in healthy donors. Study-wide context: Early released data had about 80 million unique TCRs, all coming from HLA-typed donors.

About this clone itself: Antigen unknown.

Study findings and constraints: Cytomegalovirus association was listed for 170 or so TCR beta chains. What a later analysis reportedly showed was that an Asian-associated ancestry cluster had fewer N-insertions than the approximately 670-donor mean. 87-base-pair reads could not separate some V segments, including TRBV6-2 and TRBV6-3.

The PCR ran on 60 Vbeta and 13 Jbeta primers. Generated by immunoSEQ multiplex PCR, the TCRdb table keeps only in-frame clones and is missing some. The sample includes over 90,000 clones, roughly three quarters of them seen just once. Per the germline V gene, CDR1 is SGHRS and CDR2 is YFSETQ. The junction had 4 bases not matched to a gene; V was cut back by 4 bases and J by 2 bases. The CDR3 has 14 residues. The sequenced material came from PBMCs. This clonotype was sampled from a male donor in good health and CMV-seropositive. The chain is built from TRBV5-1 and TRBJ2-5; 8 positions match TRBD2. The CDR3 DNA follows: TGCGCCAGCAGCACTCGGGGGGGTCAAGAGACCCAGTACTTC. Translated: CASSTRGGQETQYF.